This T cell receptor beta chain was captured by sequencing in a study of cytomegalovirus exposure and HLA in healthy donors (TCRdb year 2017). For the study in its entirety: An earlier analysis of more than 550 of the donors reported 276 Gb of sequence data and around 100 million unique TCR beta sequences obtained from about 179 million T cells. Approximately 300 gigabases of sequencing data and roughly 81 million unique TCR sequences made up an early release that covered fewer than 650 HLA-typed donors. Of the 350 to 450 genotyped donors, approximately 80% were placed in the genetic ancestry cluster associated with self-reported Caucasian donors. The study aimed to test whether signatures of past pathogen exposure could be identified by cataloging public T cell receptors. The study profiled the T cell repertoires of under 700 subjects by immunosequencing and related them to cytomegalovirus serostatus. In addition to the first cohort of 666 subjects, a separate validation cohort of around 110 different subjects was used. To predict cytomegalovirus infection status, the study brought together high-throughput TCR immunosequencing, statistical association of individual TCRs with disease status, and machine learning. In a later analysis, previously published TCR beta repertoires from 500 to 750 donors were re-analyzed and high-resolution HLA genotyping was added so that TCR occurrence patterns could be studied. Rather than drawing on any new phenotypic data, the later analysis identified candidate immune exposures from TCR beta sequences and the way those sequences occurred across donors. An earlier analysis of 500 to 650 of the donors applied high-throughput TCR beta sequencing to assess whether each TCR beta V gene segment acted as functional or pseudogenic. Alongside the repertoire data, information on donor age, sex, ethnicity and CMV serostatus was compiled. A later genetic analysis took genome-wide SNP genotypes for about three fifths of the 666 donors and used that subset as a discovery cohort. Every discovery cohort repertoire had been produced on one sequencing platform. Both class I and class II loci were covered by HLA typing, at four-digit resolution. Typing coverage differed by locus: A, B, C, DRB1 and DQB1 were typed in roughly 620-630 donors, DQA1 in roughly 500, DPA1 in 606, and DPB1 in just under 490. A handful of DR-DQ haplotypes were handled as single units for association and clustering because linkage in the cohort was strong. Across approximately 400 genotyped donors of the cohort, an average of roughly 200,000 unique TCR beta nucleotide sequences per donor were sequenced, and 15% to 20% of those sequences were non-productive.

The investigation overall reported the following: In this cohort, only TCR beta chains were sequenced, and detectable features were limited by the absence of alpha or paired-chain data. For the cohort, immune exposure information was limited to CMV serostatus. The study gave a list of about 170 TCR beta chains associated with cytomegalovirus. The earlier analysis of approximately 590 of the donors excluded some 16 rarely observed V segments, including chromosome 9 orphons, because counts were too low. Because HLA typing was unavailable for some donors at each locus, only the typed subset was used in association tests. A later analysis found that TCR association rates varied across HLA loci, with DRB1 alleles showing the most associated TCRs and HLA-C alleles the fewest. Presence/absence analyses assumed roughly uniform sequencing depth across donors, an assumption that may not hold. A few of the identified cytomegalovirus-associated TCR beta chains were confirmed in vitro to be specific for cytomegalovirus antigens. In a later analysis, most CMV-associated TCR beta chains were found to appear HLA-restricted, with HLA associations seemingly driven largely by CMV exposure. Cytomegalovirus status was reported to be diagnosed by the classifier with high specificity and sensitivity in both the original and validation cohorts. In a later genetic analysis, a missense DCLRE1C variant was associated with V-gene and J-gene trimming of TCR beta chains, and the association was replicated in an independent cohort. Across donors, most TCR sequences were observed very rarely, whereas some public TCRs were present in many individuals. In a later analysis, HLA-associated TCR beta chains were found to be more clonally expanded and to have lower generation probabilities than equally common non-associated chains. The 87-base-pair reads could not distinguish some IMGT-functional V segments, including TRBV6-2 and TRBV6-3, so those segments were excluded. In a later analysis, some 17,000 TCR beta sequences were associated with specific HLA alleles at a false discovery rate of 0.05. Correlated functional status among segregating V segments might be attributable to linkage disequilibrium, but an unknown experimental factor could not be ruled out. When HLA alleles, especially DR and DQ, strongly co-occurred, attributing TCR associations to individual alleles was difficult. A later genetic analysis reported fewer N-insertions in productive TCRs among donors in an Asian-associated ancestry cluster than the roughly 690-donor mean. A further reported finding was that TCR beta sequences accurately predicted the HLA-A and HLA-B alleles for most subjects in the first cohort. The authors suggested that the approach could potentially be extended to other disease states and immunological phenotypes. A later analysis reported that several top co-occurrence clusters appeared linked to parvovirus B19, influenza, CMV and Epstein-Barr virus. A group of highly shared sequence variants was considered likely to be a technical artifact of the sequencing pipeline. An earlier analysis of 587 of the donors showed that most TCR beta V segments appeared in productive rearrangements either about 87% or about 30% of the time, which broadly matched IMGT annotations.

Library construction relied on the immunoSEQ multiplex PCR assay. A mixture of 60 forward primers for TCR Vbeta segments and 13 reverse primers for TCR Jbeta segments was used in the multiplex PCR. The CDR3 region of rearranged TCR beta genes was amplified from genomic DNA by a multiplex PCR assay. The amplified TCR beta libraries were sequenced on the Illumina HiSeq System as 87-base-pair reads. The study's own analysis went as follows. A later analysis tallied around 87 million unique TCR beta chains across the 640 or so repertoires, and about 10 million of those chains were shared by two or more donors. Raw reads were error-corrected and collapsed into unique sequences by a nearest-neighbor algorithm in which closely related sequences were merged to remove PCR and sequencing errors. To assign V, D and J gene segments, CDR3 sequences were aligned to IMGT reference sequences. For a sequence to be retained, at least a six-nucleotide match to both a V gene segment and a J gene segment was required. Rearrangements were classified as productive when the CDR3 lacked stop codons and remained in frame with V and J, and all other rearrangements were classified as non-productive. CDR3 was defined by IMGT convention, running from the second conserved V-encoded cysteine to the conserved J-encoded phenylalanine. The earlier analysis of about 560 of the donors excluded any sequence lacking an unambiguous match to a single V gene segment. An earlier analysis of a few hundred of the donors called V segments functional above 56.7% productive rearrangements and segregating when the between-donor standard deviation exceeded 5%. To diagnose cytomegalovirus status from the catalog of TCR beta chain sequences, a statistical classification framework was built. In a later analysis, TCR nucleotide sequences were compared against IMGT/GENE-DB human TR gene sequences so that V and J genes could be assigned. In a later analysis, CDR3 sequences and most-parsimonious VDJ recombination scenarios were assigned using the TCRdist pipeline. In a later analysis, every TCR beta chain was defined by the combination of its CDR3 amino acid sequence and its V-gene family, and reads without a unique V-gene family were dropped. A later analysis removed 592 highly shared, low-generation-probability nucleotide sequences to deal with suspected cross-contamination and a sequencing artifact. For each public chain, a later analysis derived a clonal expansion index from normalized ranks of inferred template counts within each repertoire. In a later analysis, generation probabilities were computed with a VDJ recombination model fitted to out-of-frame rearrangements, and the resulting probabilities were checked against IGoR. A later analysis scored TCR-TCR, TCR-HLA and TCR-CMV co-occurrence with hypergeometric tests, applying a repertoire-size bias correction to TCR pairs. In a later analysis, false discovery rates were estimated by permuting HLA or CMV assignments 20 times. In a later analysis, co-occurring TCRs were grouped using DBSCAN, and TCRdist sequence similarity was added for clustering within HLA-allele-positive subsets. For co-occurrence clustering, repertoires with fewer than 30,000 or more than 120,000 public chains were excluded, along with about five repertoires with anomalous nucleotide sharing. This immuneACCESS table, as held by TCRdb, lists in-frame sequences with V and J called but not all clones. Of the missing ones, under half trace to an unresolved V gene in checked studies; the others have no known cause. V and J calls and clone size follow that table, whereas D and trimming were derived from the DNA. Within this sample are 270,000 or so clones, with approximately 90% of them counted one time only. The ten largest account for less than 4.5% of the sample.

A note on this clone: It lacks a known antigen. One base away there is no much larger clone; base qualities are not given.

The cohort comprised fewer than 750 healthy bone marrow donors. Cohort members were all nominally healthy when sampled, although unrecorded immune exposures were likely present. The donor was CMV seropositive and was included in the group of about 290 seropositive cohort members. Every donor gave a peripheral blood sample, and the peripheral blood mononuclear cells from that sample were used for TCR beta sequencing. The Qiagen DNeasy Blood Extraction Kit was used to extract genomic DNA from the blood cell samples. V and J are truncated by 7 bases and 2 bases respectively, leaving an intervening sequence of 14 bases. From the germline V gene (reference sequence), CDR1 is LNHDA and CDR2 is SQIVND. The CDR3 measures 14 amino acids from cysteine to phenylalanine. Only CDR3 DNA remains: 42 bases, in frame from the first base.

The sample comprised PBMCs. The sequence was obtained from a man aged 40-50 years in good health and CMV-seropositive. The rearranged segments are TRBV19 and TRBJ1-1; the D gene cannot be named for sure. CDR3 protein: CASKRWEVNTEAFF. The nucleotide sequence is TGTGCCAGTAAACGCTGGGAGGTAAACACTGAAGCTTTCTTT.